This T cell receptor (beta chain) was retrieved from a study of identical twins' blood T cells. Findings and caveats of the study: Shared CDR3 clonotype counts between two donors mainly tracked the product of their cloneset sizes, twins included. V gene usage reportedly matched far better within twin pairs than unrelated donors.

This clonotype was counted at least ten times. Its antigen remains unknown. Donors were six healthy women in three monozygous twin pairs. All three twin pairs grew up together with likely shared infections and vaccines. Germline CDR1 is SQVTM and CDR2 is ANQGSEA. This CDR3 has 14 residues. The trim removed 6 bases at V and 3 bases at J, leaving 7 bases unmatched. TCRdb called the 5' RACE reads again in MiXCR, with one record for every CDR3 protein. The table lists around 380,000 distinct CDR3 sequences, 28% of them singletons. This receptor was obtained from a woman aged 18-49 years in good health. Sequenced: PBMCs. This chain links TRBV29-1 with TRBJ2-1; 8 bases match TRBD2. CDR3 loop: CSVVRGTSYNEQFF. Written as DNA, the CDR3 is TGCAGCGTCGTTCGGGGGACTAGCTACAATGAGCAGTTCTTC.